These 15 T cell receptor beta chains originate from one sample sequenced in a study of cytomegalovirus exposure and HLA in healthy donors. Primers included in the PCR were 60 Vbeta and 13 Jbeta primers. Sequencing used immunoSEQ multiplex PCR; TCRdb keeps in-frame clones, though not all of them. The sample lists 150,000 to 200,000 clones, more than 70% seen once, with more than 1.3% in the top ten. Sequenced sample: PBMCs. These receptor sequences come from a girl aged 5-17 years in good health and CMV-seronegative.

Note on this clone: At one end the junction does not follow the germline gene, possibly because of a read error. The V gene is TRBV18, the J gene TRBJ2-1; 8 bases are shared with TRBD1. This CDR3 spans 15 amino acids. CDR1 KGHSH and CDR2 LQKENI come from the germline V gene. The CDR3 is CASSPPRTGYNEQFF. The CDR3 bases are TGTGCCAGCTCTCCACCCAGGACAGGGTACAATGAGCAGTTCTTC.

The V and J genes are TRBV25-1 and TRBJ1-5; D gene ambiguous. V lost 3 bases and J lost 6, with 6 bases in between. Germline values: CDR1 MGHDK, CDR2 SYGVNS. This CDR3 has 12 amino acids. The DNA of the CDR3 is TGTGCCAGCAGTGATTCTATTCAGCCCCAGCATTTT. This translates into CASSDSIQPQHF.

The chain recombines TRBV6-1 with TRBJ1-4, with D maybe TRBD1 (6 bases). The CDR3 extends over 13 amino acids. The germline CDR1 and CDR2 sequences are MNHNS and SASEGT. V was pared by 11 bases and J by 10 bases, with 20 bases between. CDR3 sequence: CAHGGAGDVKLFF. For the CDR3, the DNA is TGTGCCCACGGGGGGGCAGGGGACGTAAAACTGTTTTTT.

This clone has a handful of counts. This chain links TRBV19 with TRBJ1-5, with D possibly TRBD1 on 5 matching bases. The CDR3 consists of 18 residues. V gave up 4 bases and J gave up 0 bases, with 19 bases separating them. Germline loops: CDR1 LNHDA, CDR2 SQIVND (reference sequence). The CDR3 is CASSTQGTGTISNQPQHF. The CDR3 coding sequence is TGTGCCAGTAGTACTCAAGGGACCGGGACTATTAGCAATCAGCCCCAGCATTTT.

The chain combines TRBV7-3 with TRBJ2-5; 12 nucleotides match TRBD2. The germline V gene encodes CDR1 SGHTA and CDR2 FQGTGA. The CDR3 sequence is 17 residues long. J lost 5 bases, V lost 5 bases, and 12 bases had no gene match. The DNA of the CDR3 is TGTGCCAGCAGCCTCCTAGCGGGGGGGCCCAGGGGTGAGACCCAGTACTTC. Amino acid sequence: CASSLLAGGPRGETQYF.

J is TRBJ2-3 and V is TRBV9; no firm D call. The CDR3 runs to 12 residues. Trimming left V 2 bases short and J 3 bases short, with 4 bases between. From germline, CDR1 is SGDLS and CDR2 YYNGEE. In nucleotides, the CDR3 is TGTGCCAGCAGCGTTCGGACAGATACGCAGTATTTT. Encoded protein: CASSVRTDTQYF.

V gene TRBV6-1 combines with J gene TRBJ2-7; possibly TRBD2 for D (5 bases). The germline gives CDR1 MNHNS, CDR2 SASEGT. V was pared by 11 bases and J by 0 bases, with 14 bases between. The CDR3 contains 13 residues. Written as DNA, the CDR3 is TGTGCCGGCGGAGGTCAAGGCTCCTACGAGCAGTACTTC. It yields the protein CAGGGQGSYEQYF.

The DNA of the CDR3 is TGTGCCAGCAGCCTCCTCGGGGGGGCTACCTACGAGCAGTACTTC. Amino acids: CASSLLGGATYEQYF. The genes are TRBV7-9 and TRBJ2-7, with TRBD2 matching 8 bases. CDR1 is SEHNR and CDR2 is FQNEAQ in the germline V gene (reference sequence). V was clipped by 5 bases and J by 2 bases; unmatched bases: 8. The CDR3 loop spans 15 amino acids.

In nucleotides, the CDR3 is TGCGCCAGCAGCCTAGGGACAGGGTGGCGGGGAAAGAATGGCTACACCTTC. Its translation: CASSLGTGWRGKNGYTF. The chain has TRBV5-1 and TRBJ1-2, with 9 nucleotides matching TRBD1. V trimming: 4 bases; J trimming: 6 bases; junction bases outside the gene matches: 16. The CDR3 contains 17 residues. Germline V gives CDR1 SGHRS, CDR2 YFSETQ.

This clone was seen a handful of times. CDR3 region: CASTLQGYDEAFF. DNA for the CDR3: TGTGCCAGCACCCTACAGGGGTATGATGAAGCTTTCTTT. This rearrangement joins TRBV13 to TRBJ1-1; 7 positions agree with TRBD1. The V gene end was trimmed by 7 bases and the J gene end by 7 bases; junction bases not matched to a gene: 9. The CDR3 spans 13 residues. CDR1 PRHDT and CDR2 FYEKMQ come from the germline V gene (reference sequence).

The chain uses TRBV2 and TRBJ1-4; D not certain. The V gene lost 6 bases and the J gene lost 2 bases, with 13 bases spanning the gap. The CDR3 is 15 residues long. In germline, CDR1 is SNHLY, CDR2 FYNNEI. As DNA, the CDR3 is TGTGCCAGCAGGCCGCCCGGAGGCACTAATGAAAAACTGTTTTTT. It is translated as CASRPPGGTNEKLFF.

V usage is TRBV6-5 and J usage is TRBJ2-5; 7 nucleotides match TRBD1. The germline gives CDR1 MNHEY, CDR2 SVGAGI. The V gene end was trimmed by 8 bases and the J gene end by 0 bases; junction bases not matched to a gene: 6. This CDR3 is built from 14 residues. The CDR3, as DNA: TGTGCCAGCGGGGACAGAGAGTACCAAGAGACCCAGTACTTC. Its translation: CASGDREYQETQYF.

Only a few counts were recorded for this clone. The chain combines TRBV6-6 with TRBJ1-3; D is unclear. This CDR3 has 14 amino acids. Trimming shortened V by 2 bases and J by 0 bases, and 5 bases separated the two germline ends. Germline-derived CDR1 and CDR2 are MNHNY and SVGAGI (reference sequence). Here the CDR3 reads CASSYEGSGNTIYF. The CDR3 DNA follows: TGTGCCAGCAGTTACGAGGGCTCTGGAAACACCATATATTTT.

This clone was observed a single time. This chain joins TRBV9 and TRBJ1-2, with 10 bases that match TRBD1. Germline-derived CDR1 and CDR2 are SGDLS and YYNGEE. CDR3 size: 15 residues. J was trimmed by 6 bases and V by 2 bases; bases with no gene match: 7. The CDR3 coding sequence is TGTGCCAGCAGCGTGAGTGGACAGGGGGGTCATGGCTACACCTTC. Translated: CASSVSGQGGHGYTF.

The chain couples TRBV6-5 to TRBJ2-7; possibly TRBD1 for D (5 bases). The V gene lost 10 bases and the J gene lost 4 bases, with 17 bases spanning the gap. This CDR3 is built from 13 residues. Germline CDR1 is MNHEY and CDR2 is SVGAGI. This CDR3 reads CATTQRTSYEQYF. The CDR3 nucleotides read TGTGCCACAACCCAACGGACAAGTTACGAGCAGTACTTC.